This TCR beta chain was sequenced during a study of blood T cell repertoires in COVID-19. Turning to the study itself: From T cells, B-cell-depleted T cells, or PBMCs came the material, which was cDNA or gDNA.

Between the trimmed V and J ends, which lost 5 bases and 8 bases, there was a span of 12 bases. Looked up from germline, CDR1 is SGHVS and CDR2 is FNYEAQ. The CDR3 loop spans 13 amino acids. The method was immunoSEQ multiplex PCR; TCRdb's version includes in-frame clones alone and lacks a portion of them. The table includes roughly 95,000 clones, about 81% detected once. The specimen sequenced was peripheral blood. The genes are TRBV7-6 and TRBJ1-4; the D is unclear. The source of this sequence is a man at least 80 years old with acute or convalescent COVID-19. As DNA, the CDR3 is TGTGCCAGCAGCCCGGGTCTTTGGGAAAAACTGTTTTTT. Protein product: CASSPGLWEKLFF.